A selection of T cell receptor beta chains follows, all from one sample in a study of T-cell memory formation after mild COVID-19. TCRdb re-called the 5' RACE reads with MiXCR, one entry per CDR3 protein. The data show just under 350,000 distinct CDR3 sequences, 13% seen once. The sequenced material came from PBMCs or a T cell subset sorted from them (not recorded which). The origin of the receptors is a man aged 18 to 30 who had mild COVID-19 (a few samples of this study predate the infection). Cell type and time point are not known. The CDR3 runs from the conserved cysteine through the conserved F or W. A D gene is named only where the DNA matches it firmly. A row's size may be missing; if present it is once, few, many or a size class.

V gene: TRBV28; J gene: TRBJ1-2; D gene: -; clone size: few; CDR3 DNA: TGTGCCAGCAGTTTTCCCCTCGGCTACACCTTC; CDR3 protein: CASSFPLGYTF
V gene: TRBV5-1; J gene: TRBJ2-5; D gene: -; clone size: many; CDR3 DNA: TGCGCCAGCAGCTTGGGAGACACGAGCCAAGAGACCCAGTACTTC; CDR3 protein: CASSLGDTSQETQYF
V gene: TRBV9; J gene: TRBJ2-3; D gene: TRBD2; clone size: -; CDR3 DNA: TGTGCCAGCAGCGTAGAAGATAGCGGGGGGGCTCGTACGCAGTATTTT; CDR3 protein: CASSVEDSGGARTQYF
V gene: TRBV12-3/TRBV12-4; J gene: TRBJ2-5; D gene: -; clone size: few; CDR3 DNA: TGTGCCAGCAGGACCACCGGGTGGCGGGGCCTCCAAGAGACCCAGTACTTC; CDR3 protein: CASRTTGWRGLQETQYF
V gene: TRBV5-1; J gene: TRBJ2-2; D gene: -; clone size: -; CDR3 DNA: TGCGCCAGCAGTCCGACAGTAAAGAACACCGGGGAGCTGTTTTTT; CDR3 protein: CASSPTVKNTGELFF
V gene: TRBV4-2; J gene: TRBJ2-3; D gene: -; clone size: -; CDR3 DNA: TGTGCCAGCAGCCAAGATGTGGGGGCTAGCACAGATACGCAGTATTTT; CDR3 protein: CASSQDVGASTDTQYF
V gene: TRBV6-5; J gene: TRBJ2-1; D gene: TRBD1; clone size: few; CDR3 DNA: TGTGCCAGCAGTTACCCGAGACAGGGGTACAATGAGCAGTTCTTC; CDR3 protein: CASSYPRQGYNEQFF
V gene: TRBV20-1; J gene: TRBJ2-3; D gene: -; clone size: -; CDR3 DNA: TGCAGTGCCAGTGAACGGGGCTACACAGATACGCAGTATTTT; CDR3 protein: CSASERGYTDTQYF
V gene: TRBV12-3/TRBV12-4; J gene: TRBJ2-6; D gene: -; clone size: -; CDR3 DNA: TGTGCCAGCAGTTTAGGGACTCACGTCCTGACTTTC; CDR3 protein: CASSLGTHVLTF
V gene: TRBV5-1; J gene: TRBJ2-5; D gene: TRBD1; clone size: few; CDR3 DNA: TGCGCCAGCAGCAGGGACAGGGGGGAAGAGACCCAGTACTTC; CDR3 protein: CASSRDRGEETQYF
V gene: TRBV14; J gene: TRBJ1-3; D gene: -; clone size: -; CDR3 DNA: TGTGCCAGCAGCCAAGCCCGACTCATGAGCTCTGGAAACACCATATATTTT; CDR3 protein: CASSQARLMSSGNTIYF
V gene: TRBV28; J gene: TRBJ1-6; D gene: -; clone size: few; CDR3 DNA: TGTGCCAGCAGTACTCTAGCGTGGAGCTCCTATAATTCACCCCTCCACTTT; CDR3 protein: CASSTLAWSSYNSPLHF
V gene: TRBV2; J gene: TRBJ2-4; D gene: TRBD1; clone size: few; CDR3 DNA: TGTGCCAGCAGTGAAGGACAGGGTGGCGGCATTCAGTACTTC; CDR3 protein: CASSEGQGGGIQYF
V gene: TRBV5-1; J gene: TRBJ2-5; D gene: -; clone size: many; CDR3 DNA: TGCGCCAGCAGCACAACCCCCGGGACAGAGACCCAGTACTTC; CDR3 protein: CASSTTPGTETQYF
V gene: TRBV6-5; J gene: TRBJ2-5; D gene: -; clone size: -; CDR3 DNA: TGTGCCACCCTAGGGCTAGGGCAAGAGACCCAGTACTTC; CDR3 protein: CATLGLGQETQYF
V gene: TRBV6-6; J gene: TRBJ1-1; D gene: -; clone size: -; CDR3 DNA: TGTGCCAGCAGTACAGAATGGACTGAAGCTTTCTTT; CDR3 protein: CASSTEWTEAFF
V gene: TRBV7-8; J gene: TRBJ1-4; D gene: -; clone size: few; CDR3 DNA: TGTGCCAGCAGGGACTCACAGCGGGGCCATGAAAAACTGTTTTTT; CDR3 protein: CASRDSQRGHEKLFF
V gene: TRBV9; J gene: TRBJ2-1; D gene: TRBD1; clone size: -; CDR3 DNA: TGTGCCAGCAGCGAAGACAGGGGTTTTAGTCATGAGCAGTTCTTC; CDR3 protein: CASSEDRGFSHEQFF